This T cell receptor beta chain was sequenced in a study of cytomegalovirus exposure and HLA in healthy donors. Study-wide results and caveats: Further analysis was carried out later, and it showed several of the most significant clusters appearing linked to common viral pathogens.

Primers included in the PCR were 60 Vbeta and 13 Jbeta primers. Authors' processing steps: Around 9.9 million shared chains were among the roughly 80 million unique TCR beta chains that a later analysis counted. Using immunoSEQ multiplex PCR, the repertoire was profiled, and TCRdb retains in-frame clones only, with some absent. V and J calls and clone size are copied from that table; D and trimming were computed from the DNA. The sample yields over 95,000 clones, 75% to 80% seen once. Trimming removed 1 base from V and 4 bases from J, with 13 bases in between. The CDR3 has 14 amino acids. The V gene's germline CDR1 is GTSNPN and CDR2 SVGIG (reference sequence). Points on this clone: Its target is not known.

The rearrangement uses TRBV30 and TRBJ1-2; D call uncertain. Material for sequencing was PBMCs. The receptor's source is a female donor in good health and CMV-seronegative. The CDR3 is CAWSALPGSYGYTF. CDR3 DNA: TGTGCCTGGAGTGCCTTACCGGGGTCCTATGGCTACACCTTC.